The rows below give T cell receptor beta chains drawn from one sample of a study of shared clonotypes between healthy human individuals. Assay: immunoSEQ multiplex PCR; the TCRdb copy retains only in-frame clones and omits some. The data hold some 500,000 clones, with roughly three quarters observed a single time. The sample was PBMCs. The receptors shown here come from a woman aged 40-49 years in good health. Some clones in this sample may be carry-over from other donors' samples. Each CDR3 is given with its conserved first and last residue. The order of the fields is V gene, D gene, J gene, clone size, CDR3 protein, CDR3 DNA. A D gene is named only where the DNA matches it firmly. Size tells how often a clone was seen (once, few, many) or the class of an expanded clone, and some rows leave it out.

V: TRBV6-1
D: TRBD1
J: TRBJ2-3
size: .
CDR3: CASSEDRGSTDTQYF
DNA: TGTGCCAGCAGTGAGGACAGGGGCTCCACAGATACGCAGTATTTT

V: TRBV18
D: TRBD2
J: TRBJ2-5
size: .
CDR3: CASSPGLAGNQETQYF
DNA: TGTGCCAGCTCACCCGGGCTAGCGGGTAATCAAGAGACCCAGTACTTC

V: TRBV27
D: .
J: TRBJ1-4
size: .
CDR3: CASRPGRGTNEKLFF
DNA: TGTGCCAGCAGGCCCGGGCGGGGGACTAATGAAAAACTGTTTTTT

V: TRBV7-8
D: TRBD1
J: TRBJ2-3
size: .
CDR3: CASSPRTGPDTQYF
DNA: TGTGCCAGCAGCCCGAGGACAGGGCCAGATACGCAGTATTTT

V: TRBV20-1
D: .
J: TRBJ2-1
size: .
CDR3: CSARRVNEQFF
DNA: TGCAGTGCTAGAAGGGTGAATGAGCAGTTCTTC

V: TRBV7-9
D: .
J: TRBJ1-2
size: .
CDR3: CASSGQLSRGYTF
DNA: TGTGCCAGCAGCGGACAGCTGTCGCGCGGCTACACCTTC

V: TRBV4-1
D: .
J: TRBJ2-1
size: .
CDR3: CASSQDLAVDNNEQFF
DNA: TGCGCCAGCAGCCAAGATCTCGCGGTGGACAACAATGAGCAGTTCTTC

V: TRBV6-5
D: TRBD2
J: TRBJ2-7
size: once
CDR3: CASSYTRLAGAYEQYF
DNA: TGTGCCAGCAGTTACACCCGACTAGCGGGAGCCTACGAGCAGTACTTC

V: TRBV6-5
D: .
J: TRBJ1-5
size: many
CDR3: CASSYQRAQPQHF
DNA: TGTGCCAGCAGTTACCAGAGGGCTCAGCCCCAGCATTTT

V: TRBV5-4
D: TRBD2
J: TRBJ2-7
size: .
CDR3: CASSYRGGLREQYF
DNA: TGTGCCAGCAGTTACCGGGGGGGGCTAAGAGAGCAGTACTTC

V: TRBV7-3
D: TRBD2
J: TRBJ2-1
size: .
CDR3: CASSLKLAGGINEQFF
DNA: TGTGCCAGCAGCTTAAAACTAGCGGGAGGTATAAATGAGCAGTTCTTC

V: TRBV4-1
D: .
J: TRBJ2-1
size: .
CDR3: CASSRSSGQGNGNEQFF
DNA: TGCGCCAGCAGCCGTAGCTCCGGGCAGGGGAATGGGAATGAGCAGTTCTTC

V: TRBV5-1
D: TRBD2
J: TRBJ2-5
size: .
CDR3: CASSLGLAEEETQYF
DNA: TGCGCCAGCAGCTTGGGTCTAGCGGAGGAAGAGACCCAGTACTTC

V: TRBV28
D: TRBD2
J: TRBJ2-7
size: .
CDR3: CASSSAGDEQYF
DNA: TGTGCCAGCAGTTCGGCGGGAGACGAGCAGTACTTC

V: TRBV5-4
D: .
J: TRBJ2-7
size: .
CDR3: CASSLDGRPGEQYF
DNA: TGTGCCAGCAGCTTGGACGGGAGACCGGGCGAGCAGTACTTC

V: TRBV9
D: .
J: TRBJ2-5
size: .
CDR3: CASSVATGETQYF
DNA: TGTGCCAGCAGCGTAGCTACAGGGGAGACCCAGTACTTC

V: TRBV5-4
D: TRBD2
J: TRBJ2-7
size: many
CDR3: CASSRGWTRGSYEQYF
DNA: TGTGCCAGCAGCCGAGGTTGGACTAGGGGCTCCTACGAGCAGTACTTC

V: TRBV6-1
D: TRBD2
J: TRBJ2-5
size: .
CDR3: CASSTLAGGQETQYF
DNA: TGTGCCAGCAGTACACTAGCGGGAGGGCAAGAGACCCAGTACTTC

V: TRBV19
D: .
J: TRBJ2-1
size: .
CDR3: CASSIGLLNEQFF
DNA: TGTGCCAGTAGTATCGGACTTCTCAATGAGCAGTTCTTC

V: TRBV6-6
D: TRBD2
J: TRBJ2-3
size: .
CDR3: CASSYRGTSGTDTQYF
DNA: TGTGCCAGCAGTTACCGGGGGACTAGCGGAACAGATACGCAGTATTTT

V: TRBV18
D: .
J: TRBJ2-5
size: .
CDR3: CASSPKRAGGYQETQYF
DNA: TGTGCCAGCTCACCAAAGAGAGCAGGGGGGTACCAAGAGACCCAGTACTTC

V: TRBV7-9
D: .
J: TRBJ2-7
size: .
CDR3: CASSFFRGEQYF
DNA: TGTGCCAGCAGCTTTTTCCGGGGCGAGCAGTACTTC

V: TRBV27
D: TRBD1
J: TRBJ2-7
size: .
CDR3: CASSRTGGSIYEQYF
DNA: TGTGCCAGCAGTCGGACAGGGGGCAGTATCTACGAGCAGTACTTC

V: TRBV7-9
D: .
J: TRBJ1-4
size: .
CDR3: CASSSLGGEANEKLFF
DNA: TGTGCCAGCAGCTCCCTGGGGGGAGAGGCTAATGAAAAACTGTTTTTT

V: TRBV11-2
D: .
J: TRBJ2-7
size: .
CDR3: CASSLAGVRYEQYF
DNA: TGTGCCAGCAGCTTAGCAGGGGTCCGCTACGAGCAGTACTTC

V: TRBV6-1
D: .
J: TRBJ2-2
size: .
CDR3: CASSEERYTGELFF
DNA: TGTGCCAGCAGTGAAGAGCGGTATACCGGGGAGCTGTTTTTT

V: TRBV28
D: .
J: TRBJ2-7
size: .
CDR3: CASSLGLGPYEQYF
DNA: TGTGCCAGCAGTTTAGGGCTAGGGCCGTACGAGCAGTACTTC

V: TRBV2
D: .
J: TRBJ2-7
size: .
CDR3: CASRDRQAGSEQYF
DNA: TGTGCCAGCAGGGATAGACAGGCGGGCAGCGAGCAGTACTTC

V: TRBV7-9
D: TRBD2
J: TRBJ2-5
size: many
CDR3: CASSFGSGSGQETQYF
DNA: TGTGCCAGCAGCTTCGGTAGCGGGAGTGGTCAAGAGACCCAGTACTTC

V: TRBV7-9
D: .
J: TRBJ1-3
size: .
CDR3: CASSLDLNTIYF
DNA: TGTGCCAGCAGCTTAGACCTAAACACCATATATTTT

V: TRBV29-1
D: TRBD1
J: TRBJ2-5
size: many
CDR3: CSVEALGQEATQYF
DNA: TGCAGCGTTGAGGCATTAGGACAGGAGGCGACCCAGTACTTC

V: TRBV6-1
D: TRBD1
J: TRBJ2-2
size: .
CDR3: CASSEGTGTPGELFF
DNA: TGTGCCAGCAGTGAAGGGACAGGGACACCCGGGGAGCTGTTTTTT

V: TRBV27
D: TRBD1
J: TRBJ1-5
size: .
CDR3: CASSLHGTEYSNQPQHF
DNA: TGTGCCAGCAGTTTACATGGGACAGAATATAGCAATCAGCCCCAGCATTTT

V: TRBV5-1
D: TRBD2
J: TRBJ2-3
size: once
CDR3: CASRSGTSSLSSTDTQYF
DNA: TGCGCCAGCAGATCCGGGACTAGCTCACTTTCTAGCACAGATACGCAGTATTTT

V: TRBV21-1
D: .
J: TRBJ2-3
size: .
CDR3: CASSKAGGVGTDTQYF
DNA: TGTGCCAGCAGCAAAGCGGGAGGGGTCGGCACAGATACGCAGTATTTT

V: TRBV19
D: .
J: TRBJ2-1
size: once
CDR3: CASSRDLYRNEQFF
DNA: TGTGCCAGTAGTCGGGACTTGTACCGGAATGAGCAGTTCTTC

V: TRBV30
D: .
J: TRBJ2-1
size: .
CDR3: CAWRGPGYNEQFF
DNA: TGTGCCTGGAGAGGTCCAGGGTACAATGAGCAGTTCTTC

V: TRBV5-1
D: .
J: TRBJ2-6
size: .
CDR3: CASSLQGGESGANVLTF
DNA: TGCGCCAGCAGCTTGCAGGGGGGAGAGTCTGGGGCCAACGTCCTGACTTTC

V: TRBV27
D: TRBD2
J: TRBJ2-7
size: .
CDR3: CASSLGLAGSYEQYF
DNA: TGTGCCAGCAGTTTGGGCCTAGCGGGGTCCTACGAGCAGTACTTC

V: TRBV9
D: .
J: TRBJ2-1
size: .
CDR3: CASSVGRGSSYNEQFF
DNA: TGTGCCAGCAGCGTAGGAAGGGGAAGCTCCTACAATGAGCAGTTCTTC

V: TRBV28
D: TRBD1
J: TRBJ1-2
size: .
CDR3: CASSPGQSGWYGYTF
DNA: TGTGCCAGCAGCCCGGGACAGTCCGGATGGTATGGCTACACCTTC

V: TRBV7-2
D: .
J: TRBJ1-2
size: .
CDR3: CASSFGSRTVLNYGYTF
DNA: TGTGCCAGCAGCTTCGGGTCGAGGACAGTACTTAACTATGGCTACACCTTC

V: TRBV19
D: .
J: TRBJ1-1
size: .
CDR3: CASKSERNTEAFF
DNA: TGTGCCAGTAAATCAGAGAGGAACACTGAAGCTTTCTTT

V: TRBV18
D: .
J: TRBJ2-5
size: .
CDR3: CASSPSQETQYF
DNA: TGTGCCAGCTCACCCTCCCAAGAGACCCAGTACTTC

V: TRBV2
D: .
J: TRBJ2-2
size: .
CDR3: CASSGELYTGELFF
DNA: TGTGCCAGCAGTGGAGAACTCTACACCGGGGAGCTGTTTTTT

V: TRBV7-7
D: .
J: TRBJ2-1
size: .
CDR3: CASSPSGTPQFF
DNA: TGTGCTAGCAGCCCCTCCGGGACGCCCCAGTTCTTC

V: TRBV30
D: .
J: TRBJ1-4
size: few
CDR3: CAWSGQSNEKLFF
DNA: TGTGCCTGGAGCGGGCAGAGTAATGAAAAACTGTTTTTT

V: TRBV18
D: .
J: TRBJ1-2
size: .
CDR3: CASSPTSWDPNGYTF
DNA: TGTGCCAGCTCACCCACCAGCTGGGACCCAAATGGCTACACCTTC